The T cell receptor (beta chain) under discussion was sequenced for a study of T cell responses to AZD1222 COVID-19 vaccine. Analysis merged second doses at about 4 or about 12 weeks. The CDR3 extends over 12 amino acids. The ends lost 8 bases at V and 5 bases at J; junction bases unmatched: 1. Germline CDR1 is MNHEY and CDR2 is SVGAGI. Sequencing was performed with immunoSEQ multiplex PCR; in TCRdb, only in-frame clones are kept and a portion is missing. The table lists 150,000 or so clones, 87% of them singletons. Study-wide points: Repertoire sampling was restricted to post-peak T cell response timepoints. Nearly half of spike-specific TCRs reportedly target unmutated variant regions. The study identified only five to seven AZD1222 recipients as seropositive at baseline.

This clone has just one count. Its antigen is undetermined. The source material was peripheral blood, sampled 28 days after the second AZD1222 dose. The TCR originated in an adult who received the AZD1222 COVID-19 vaccine. The gene calls are TRBV6-5 and TRBJ1-2; 11 positions match TRBD1. CDR3 protein: CASRDRGYGYTF. The CDR3 region has the DNA TGTGCCAGCCGGGACAGGGGGTATGGCTACACCTTC.